Detailed here is one T cell receptor (beta chain). Its antigen is undetermined. The PCR ran on 60 Vbeta and 13 Jbeta primers. Profiled with immunoSEQ multiplex PCR; TCRdb holds only in-frame clones, not every one. The repertoire table contains tens of thousands of clones. J was trimmed by 9 bases and V by 8 bases; bases with no gene match: 9. Germline V CDR1 and CDR2: KGHSH, LQKENI. CDR3 length equals 13 residues. The data were taken from a study of cytomegalovirus exposure and HLA in healthy donors. Study-wide findings and caveats: Researchers reported from a later analysis that most CMV-associated TCR beta chains appeared HLA-restricted. An apparent linkage of common viral pathogens to several of the most significant clusters emerged in a later analysis. A list of 150 or so TCR beta chains associated with cytomegalovirus was given.

Material: PBMCs. This clonotype originated in a man aged 50 to 59 in good health and CMV-seropositive. The chain joins TRBV18 to TRBJ2-1, with TRBD1 matching 8 bases. This CDR3 reads CASAQQGATEQFF. The CDR3 DNA follows: TGTGCCAGCGCACAGCAGGGGGCGACTGAGCAGTTCTTC.